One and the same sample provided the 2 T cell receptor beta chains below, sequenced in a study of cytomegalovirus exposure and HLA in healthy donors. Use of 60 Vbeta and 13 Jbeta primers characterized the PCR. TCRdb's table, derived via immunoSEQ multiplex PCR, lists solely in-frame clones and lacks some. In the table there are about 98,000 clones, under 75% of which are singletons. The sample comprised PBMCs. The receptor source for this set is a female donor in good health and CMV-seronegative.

The CDR3 DNA is TGCGCCAGCAGCTTTAACCCAGGTCCCTCCTACGAGCAGTACTTC. Its translation is CASSFNPGPSYEQYF. The rearrangement joins TRBV4-1 to TRBJ2-7; D call uncertain. This CDR3 has 15 amino acids. From germline, CDR1 is MGHRA and CDR2 YSYEKL. The V and J ends lost 5 bases and 0 bases respectively, with 14 bases between them.

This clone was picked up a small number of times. In DNA, the CDR3 is TGCAGCGGGCAGGGGAACACTGAAGCTTTCTTT. Translated: CSGQGNTEAFF. The V gene is TRBV29-1, the J gene TRBJ1-1; a possible D gene is TRBD1 (5 bases). The CDR3 totals 11 residues. Germline values: CDR1 SQVTM, CDR2 ANQGSEA. With 7 bases removed from V and 1 base from J, the gap between germline ends came to 7 bases.